The sequence of this T cell receptor (beta chain) was determined in a study of regulatory T cells in long-lasting Graves disease. The overall study: Graves' cases, newly diagnosed, had used antithyroid drugs under 3 months.

This clonotype showed up many times. The sample's time point: newly diagnosed GD, antithyroid drugs for less than 3 months. Extracted RNA from PBMCs served as the source of the TCR library. Arm-PCR of CDR3 regions and iRepertoire HTBI primers were the basis on which TCR beta libraries were built. TCRdb reanalysed the multiplex PCR reads using MiXCR and keeps one entry per CDR3 protein. The table has just over 600,000 distinct CDR3 sequences, under 20% seen once. These same records also appear under a second study, on T cells in Graves' hyperthyroidism and ophthalmopathy.

The sequence came from a woman aged 30 to 39 with Graves disease. The sequencing here drew on peripheral blood mononuclear cells (PBMCs), taken at new diagnosis, from a patient treated with antithyroid drugs.

The CDR3 region has the DNA TGCAGTGCTCAGGGGGCAACGGGGGGCTACACCTTC. Protein sequence: CSAQGATGGYTF. The chain joins TRBV20-1 to TRBJ1-2, with TRBD1 identical over 8 bases. The V gene end was trimmed by 5 bases and the J gene end by 8 bases; junction bases not matched to a gene: 7. The germline V gene has CDR1 DFQATT and CDR2 SNEGSKA (reference sequence). This CDR3 spans 12 amino acids.